Below, 21 T cell receptor beta chains from the same sample are listed, as sequenced in a study of CD8+ T cells in alopecia areata. RNA extraction and reverse transcription yielded cDNA as sequencing template. Sequencing was performed with immunoSEQ multiplex PCR; in TCRdb, only in-frame clones are kept and a portion is missing. The sample comprises 190,000 or so clones, roughly 53% of which are singletons, and over 9.5% rests with the top ten. The treatment here: oral pan-JAK inhibitor, 5-10 mg twice daily. The sample here was CD8+ T cells sorted from blood, taken at week 24, from a patient treated with tofacitinib. These receptors were collected from a human donor with alopecia areata.

The chain employs TRBV15 and TRBJ2-6; D possibly corresponds to TRBD1 (6 bases). V lost 4 bases and J 4 bases, leaving 14 bases between the germline ends. This CDR3 spans 16 amino acids. Per germline, CDR1 LNHNV and CDR2 YYDKDF (reference sequence). The CDR3 protein is CATSTAQGTGANVLTF. In DNA, the CDR3 is TGTGCCACCAGCACAGCACAGGGCACCGGGGCCAACGTCCTGACTTTC.

The V and J genes are TRBV27 and TRBJ2-3; tentatively, D is TRBD1 or TRBD2 (6 bases each). The germline V gene encodes CDR1 MNHEY and CDR2 SMNVEV (reference sequence). This CDR3 comprises 13 residues. The ends were cut back, 5 bases at V and 6 bases at J, with 12 bases in the middle. This chain's CDR3 is CASSPGGGDTQYF. The CDR3 bases are TGTGCCAGCAGTCCCGGGGGCGGGGATACGCAGTATTTT.

This clone occurred a few times. The V and J genes are TRBV10-3 and TRBJ2-7; D is perhaps TRBD1 (5 bases). Trimming stripped 10 bases from V and 5 bases from J, with 18 bases between. The germline V gene has CDR1 ENHRY and CDR2 SYGVKD. This CDR3 is built from 13 residues. CDR3 bases: TGTGCCACCAACCCGCAGGGCGACCACGAGCAGTACTTC. This translates into CATNPQGDHEQYF.

The rearrangement links TRBV27 to TRBJ1-1, with TRBD1 matching over 8 bases. The CDR3 sequence is 13 residues long. Germline CDR1 reads MNHEY; CDR2 reads SMNVEV (reference sequence). Trimming at V came to 5 bases and at J to 8 bases, leaving 7 bases not matched to a gene. CDR3 residues: CASSKTRDREAFF. The CDR3 nucleotides are TGTGCCAGCAGTAAAACCCGGGACAGGGAAGCTTTCTTT.

This sequence joins TRBV6-6 and TRBJ1-2; no reliable D call. Trimming took off 6 bases at V and 5 bases at J, with 13 bases between the two ends. Germline assignment: CDR1 MNHNY and CDR2 SVGAGI (reference sequence). The CDR3 consists of 13 residues. The DNA for the CDR3 is TGTGCCAGCAGGCAGCAGCAAGCTTATGGCTACACCTTC. This translates into CASRQQQAYGYTF.

This clone was seen a handful of times. The rearrangement links TRBV9 to TRBJ2-7; tentatively, D is TRBD1 (5 bases). CDR1 is SGDLS and CDR2 is YYNGEE in the germline V gene. Trimming took 0 bases from V and 0 from J, leaving 10 bases between them. This CDR3 has 15 residues. CDR3 in DNA: TGTGCCAGCAGCGTAGGGCAGGGATTCTCCTACGAGCAGTACTTC. Translated: CASSVGQGFSYEQYF.

The genes are TRBV4-1 and TRBJ2-5, with TRBD2 matching over 11 bases. This CDR3 contains 15 residues. V was clipped by 6 bases and J by 1 base; unmatched bases: 4. Per the germline V gene, CDR1 is MGHRA and CDR2 is YSYEKL. The CDR3 protein is CASSKTSGAQETQYF. The CDR3 nucleotides are TGCGCCAGCAGTAAGACTAGCGGGGCCCAAGAGACCCAGTACTTC.

The chain is built from TRBV13 and TRBJ2-2; no firm D call. CDR3 size: 14 residues. Germline V gene lookup returns CDR1 PRHDT and CDR2 FYEKMQ (reference sequence). Trimming stripped 0 bases from V and 6 bases from J, with 8 bases between. The CDR3 sequence: CASSLGRGAGELFF. The CDR3 nucleotides are TGTGCCAGCAGCTTAGGCCGTGGGGCCGGGGAGCTGTTTTTT. Looking up the rest from reference TRBV13 and TRBJ2-2 gives the full variable domain: AAGVIQSPRHLIKEKRETATLKCYPIPRHDTVYWYQQGPGQDPQFLISFYEKMQSDKGSIPDRFSAQQFSDYHSELNMSSLELGDSALYFCASSLGRGAGELFFGEGSRLTVL.

This clone appeared a few times. CDR3 region: CATTITTDRNVRTGANVLTF. The CDR3 nucleotides read TGTGCCACCACCATAACGACGGACAGGAACGTACGGACTGGGGCCAACGTCCTGACTTTC. The rearrangement joins TRBV15 to TRBJ2-6; 7 positions match TRBD1. The CDR3 length is 20 residues. J gave up 2 bases and V 7 bases, and 20 bases lay outside the gene matches. Germline V gene sequence: CDR1 LNHNV, CDR2 YYDKDF (reference sequence).

This rearrangement joins TRBV6-1 to TRBJ1-4; TRBD1 is a possible D gene (6 bases). CDR3 size: 14 residues. In germline, CDR1 is MNHNS, CDR2 SASEGT. Deletions cut 4 bases from V and 8 bases from J, with 14 bases between. The CDR3 spells CASSVLGTSEKLFF. The CDR3, as DNA: TGTGCCAGCAGTGTGTTGGGGACATCAGAAAAACTGTTTTTT.

The V gene is TRBV7-6, the J gene TRBJ2-3; a possible D gene is TRBD1 (6 bases). The CDR3 spans 14 residues. Germline-derived CDR1 and CDR2 are SGHVS and FNYEAQ. V was pared by 1 base and J by 1 base, with 6 bases between. CDR3: CASSLGTGTDTQYF. Here the CDR3 DNA reads TGTGCCAGCAGCTTAGGGACAGGCACAGATACGCAGTATTTT.

This clone showed up just once. The chain joins TRBV5-6 to TRBJ2-7; TRBD1 agrees at 9 bases. Germline trimming cut 4 bases from V and 7 bases from J; bases unmatched to any gene: 9. CDR1 and CDR2 (germline): SGHDT, YYEEEE. The CDR3 has 14 amino acids. This chain's CDR3 is CASSAGTGIWEQYF. DNA for the CDR3: TGTGCCAGCAGCGCCGGGACAGGGATTTGGGAGCAGTACTTC.

This clone was picked up a small number of times. The chain recombines TRBV11-3 with TRBJ1-1, with D possibly being TRBD1 (6 bases). Germline V gives CDR1 SGHNT, CDR2 YENEEA. Deletions cut 5 bases from V and 1 base from J, with 8 bases between. This CDR3 is built from 13 residues. CDR3 nucleotides: TGTGCCAGCAGCGGGGGGCAGAACACTGAAGCTTTCTTT. As protein: CASSGGQNTEAFF.

The chain has TRBV4-1 and TRBJ1-2; possible D gene TRBD1, 6 bases. CDR3 length equals 14 residues. With 4 bases removed from V and 4 bases from J, the gap between germline ends came to 13 bases. Per the germline V gene, CDR1 is MGHRA and CDR2 is YSYEKL. CDR3 in DNA: TGCGCCAGCAGCCCAGGACAGTCCCTCTATGGCTACACCTTC. This encodes CASSPGQSLYGYTF.

The V call is TRBV4-1, the J call TRBJ2-7; tentatively, D is TRBD1 (5 bases). Germline CDR1 is MGHRA and CDR2 is YSYEKL. This CDR3 has 15 residues. V lost 0 bases to trimming and J lost 6 bases, with 15 bases between them. CDR3 DNA: TGCGCCAGCAGCCAAGACTTAGGGGTCGGCGGCGAGCAGTACTTC. As protein: CASSQDLGVGGEQYF.

V is TRBV9 and J is TRBJ2-3, with TRBD2 matching 8 bases. J was trimmed by 1 base and V by 0 bases; bases with no gene match: 1. Germline CDR1 SGDLS, CDR2 YYNGEE. This CDR3 is built from 15 residues. The CDR3 DNA is TGTGCCAGCAGCGTAGAACTAGCGGGCACAGATACGCAGTATTTT. This codes for CASSVELAGTDTQYF.

The chain couples TRBV18 to TRBJ2-1, with TRBD2 matching 10 bases. This CDR3 comprises 16 residues. The germline V gene has CDR1 KGHSH and CDR2 LQKENI. Germline trimming cut 3 bases from V and 5 bases from J; bases unmatched to any gene: 7. The CDR3 protein is CASSPGLAGENNEQFF. The CDR3 DNA reads TGTGCCAGCTCACCCGGGCTAGCGGGGGAAAACAATGAGCAGTTCTTC. The full variable domain, its missing parts supplied by reference TRBV18 and TRBJ2-1, is NAGVMQNPRHLVRRRGQEARLRCSPMKGHSHVYWYRQLPEEGLKFMVYLQKENIIDESGMPKERFSAEFPKEGPSILRIQQVVRGDSAAYFCASSPGLAGENNEQFFGPGTRLTVL.

The V call is TRBV5-6, the J call TRBJ2-7; D remains unclear. Looked up from germline, CDR1 is SGHDT and CDR2 is YYEEEE. With 3 bases removed from V and 5 bases from J, the gap between germline ends came to 6 bases. The CDR3 consists of 11 residues. CDR3 amino acids: CASSSVHEQYF. The CDR3 coding sequence is TGTGCCAGCAGCTCGGTCCACGAGCAGTACTTC.

Of note for this clone: The sample contains more than one DNA sequence encoding this CDR3. V gene TRBV11-2 combines with J gene TRBJ2-7; the D is unclear. The CDR3 consists of 12 residues. Trimming pared 5 bases from V and 1 base from J, leaving 6 bases between. The V gene's germline CDR1 is SGHAT and CDR2 FQNNGV. CDR3 nucleotides: TGTGCCAGCAGCCTCCAATCCTACGAGCAGTACTTC. Amino acids: CASSLQSYEQYF.

This rearrangement joins TRBV4-1 to TRBJ1-5; no reliable D call. Trimming stripped 4 bases from V and 0 bases from J, with 4 bases between. CDR1 is MGHRA, CDR2 YSYEKL, per germline. The CDR3 contains 13 residues. This CDR3 reads CASSPSSNQPQHF. DNA of the CDR3: TGCGCCAGCAGCCCAAGTAGCAATCAGCCCCAGCATTTT.

This clone was seen a few times. V is TRBV6-1 and J is TRBJ1-5, with D perhaps matching TRBD1 (6 bases). The germline V gene encodes CDR1 MNHNS and CDR2 SASEGT. Trimming stripped 2 bases from V and 3 bases from J, with 14 bases between. The CDR3 spans 16 residues. In DNA, the CDR3 is TGTGCCAGCAGTGAATATGTGTGGGACACCAATCAGCCCCAGCATTTT. Its translation is CASSEYVWDTNQPQHF.